This TCR beta chain was observed in a study of blood T cell repertoires in COVID-19. Authors' analysis steps: Estimates of nucleated cell counts were drawn from the amplification of reference gene primers. Some clones are missing from TCRdb's copy, which holds only in-frame ones; the method was immunoSEQ multiplex PCR. V, J and clone size are taken as reported in that table, and D and trimming were inferred from the DNA itself. In the table there are fewer than 250,000 clones, roughly 90% of which are singletons. The count of this clone is one. CDR3 size: 16 residues. V shed 7 bases, J shed 2 bases, and the junction held 12 bases outside the gene matches. Germline V gives CDR1 LNHDA, CDR2 SQIVND (reference sequence). Participants' reported clinical history set cohort assignment.

The clonotype was recovered from a woman between 18 and 29 years old who had recovered from COVID-19. This sequence joins TRBV19 and TRBJ1-2, with TRBD1 identical over 8 bases. The sample was PBMCs or T cells enriched from blood (not recorded which). This CDR3 reads CASMGGTGGFNYGYTF. DNA for the CDR3: TGTGCCAGTATGGGCGGGACAGGCGGATTCAACTATGGCTACACCTTC.